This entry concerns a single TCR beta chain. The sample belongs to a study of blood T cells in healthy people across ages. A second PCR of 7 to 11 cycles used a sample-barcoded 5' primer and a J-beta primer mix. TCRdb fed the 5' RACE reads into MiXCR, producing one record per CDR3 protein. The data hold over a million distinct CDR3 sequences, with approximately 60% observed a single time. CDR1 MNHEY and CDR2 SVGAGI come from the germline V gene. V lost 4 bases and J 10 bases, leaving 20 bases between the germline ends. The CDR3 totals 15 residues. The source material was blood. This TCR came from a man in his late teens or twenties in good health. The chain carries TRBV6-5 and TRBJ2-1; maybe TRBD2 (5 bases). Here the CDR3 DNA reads TGTGCCAGCAGTTTTACCGGGATCTCAACCTACGAGCAGTTCTTC. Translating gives CASSFTGISTYEQFF.